This TCR beta chain was profiled in a study of T cells in Graves' hyperthyroidism and ophthalmopathy. Study results and limitations: Blood samples included most of the expanded thyroid clonotypes exceeding 0.001.

What was amplified from RNA transcripts were TCR beta CDR3 regions. TCR CDR3 regions were first amplified by RT-PCR with HTBI primers. TCRdb independently ran MiXCR on the multiplex PCR reads; one entry per CDR3 protein. The table lists roughly 570,000 distinct CDR3 sequences, about 15% of them singletons, with roughly 6.6% in the top ten. This CDR3 spans 14 amino acids. Germline V lookup: CDR1 MDHEN, CDR2 SYDVKM. V lost 4 bases to trimming and J lost 2 bases, with 10 bases between them. In this sample, this clonotype turned up many times. Its cognate antigen is unknown. Sequenced material: blood. The chain joins TRBV28 to TRBJ2-3; TRBD1 might be the D (6 bases). The receptor's source is a woman aged 30 to 39 with Graves' hyperthyroidism. CDR3 loop: CASSSGTYTDTQYF. The CDR3 nucleotides are TGTGCCAGCAGTTCCGGGACATACACAGATACGCAGTATTTT.